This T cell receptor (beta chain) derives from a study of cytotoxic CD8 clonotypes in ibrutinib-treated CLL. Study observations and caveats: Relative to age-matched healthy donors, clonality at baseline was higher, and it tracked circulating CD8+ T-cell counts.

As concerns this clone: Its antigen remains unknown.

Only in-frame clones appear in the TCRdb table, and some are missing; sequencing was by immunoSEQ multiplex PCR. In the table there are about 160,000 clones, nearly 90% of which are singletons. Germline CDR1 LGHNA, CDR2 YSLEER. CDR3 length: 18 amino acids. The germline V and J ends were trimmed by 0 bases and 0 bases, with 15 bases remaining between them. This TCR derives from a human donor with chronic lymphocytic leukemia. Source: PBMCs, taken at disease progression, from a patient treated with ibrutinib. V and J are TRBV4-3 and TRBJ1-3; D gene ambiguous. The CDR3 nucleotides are TGCGCCAGCAGCCAAGATTACGGGCTCCTCGACTCTGGAAACACCATATATTTT. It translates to CASSQDYGLLDSGNTIYF.